This is a list of T cell receptor beta chains from one sample in a study of T cells in Graves' hyperthyroidism and ophthalmopathy. TCRdb reprocessed the multiplex PCR reads with MiXCR, giving one entry per CDR3 protein. Of 550,000 to 800,000 distinct CDR3 sequences in the sample, about a sixth were seen once. Sequences were obtained from blood. These receptors originate from a man younger than 35 with Graves' hyperthyroidism. Each CDR3 is given with its conserved first and last residue. The D gene is left open where the match is weak. Size tells how often a clone was seen (once, few, many) or the class of an expanded clone, and some rows leave it out.

d_call: TRBD1
v_call: TRBV12-3/TRBV12-4
j_call: TRBJ2-7
clone_size: few
cdr3_aa: CASSPFIQGASYEQYF
cdr3_nt: TGTGCCAGCAGTCCCTTCATACAGGGGGCTTCCTACGAGCAGTACTTC

d_call: -
v_call: TRBV20-1
j_call: TRBJ2-1
clone_size: many
cdr3_aa: CSASKEGRGNEQFF
cdr3_nt: TGCAGTGCTAGTAAGGAGGGCCGGGGAAATGAGCAGTTCTTC

d_call: -
v_call: TRBV4-2
j_call: TRBJ2-1
clone_size: few
cdr3_aa: CASSQEVLNDRDEQFF
cdr3_nt: TGTGCCAGCAGCCAAGAGGTCCTCAACGATCGAGATGAGCAGTTCTTC

d_call: -
v_call: TRBV11-2
j_call: TRBJ2-5
clone_size: many
cdr3_aa: CASSLDRGTQYF
cdr3_nt: TGTGCCAGCAGCTTAGATCGTGGGACCCAGTACTTC

d_call: -
v_call: TRBV20-1
j_call: TRBJ2-7
clone_size: few
cdr3_aa: CSARDEQGTGEQYF
cdr3_nt: TGCAGTGCTAGAGACGAGCAAGGGACCGGCGAGCAGTACTTC

d_call: -
v_call: TRBV12-3/TRBV12-4
j_call: TRBJ2-5
clone_size: many
cdr3_aa: CASSRGLAKETQYF
cdr3_nt: TGTGCCAGCAGCCGCGGACTGGCGAAAGAGACCCAGTACTTC

d_call: -
v_call: TRBV13
j_call: TRBJ2-5
clone_size: many
cdr3_aa: CASSLEGGRPETQYF
cdr3_nt: TGTGCCAGCAGCTTAGAAGGGGGTCGGCCAGAGACCCAGTACTTC

d_call: TRBD1
v_call: TRBV9
j_call: TRBJ1-5
clone_size: -
cdr3_aa: CASSVGQGFNQPQHF
cdr3_nt: TGTGCCAGCAGCGTTGGACAGGGCTTCAATCAGCCCCAGCATTTT

d_call: -
v_call: TRBV27
j_call: TRBJ2-1
clone_size: many
cdr3_aa: CASFRDPGGDEQFF
cdr3_nt: TGTGCCAGTTTCCGGGACCCCGGGGGCGATGAGCAGTTCTTC

d_call: -
v_call: TRBV7-2
j_call: TRBJ1-5
clone_size: many
cdr3_aa: CASSPRPSNQPQHF
cdr3_nt: TGTGCCAGCAGCCCCCGACCCAGCAATCAGCCCCAGCATTTT

d_call: -
v_call: TRBV6-2/TRBV6-3
j_call: TRBJ2-7
clone_size: -
cdr3_aa: CASSYSLGGGEQYF
cdr3_nt: TGTGCCAGCAGTTACTCGCTAGGGGGGGGCGAGCAGTACTTC

d_call: TRBD2
v_call: TRBV20-1
j_call: TRBJ2-7
clone_size: many
cdr3_aa: CSARGLAGYEQYF
cdr3_nt: TGCAGTGCTAGAGGACTAGCGGGATACGAGCAGTACTTC

d_call: -
v_call: TRBV24-1
j_call: TRBJ1-2
clone_size: few
cdr3_aa: CATSDLRRNYGYTF
cdr3_nt: TGTGCCACCAGTGATTTGAGGAGGAACTATGGCTACACCTTC

d_call: -
v_call: TRBV12-3/TRBV12-4
j_call: TRBJ1-2
clone_size: many
cdr3_aa: CASRRGNYGYTF
cdr3_nt: TGTGCCAGCCGTAGGGGAAACTATGGCTACACCTTC